This T cell receptor (beta chain) derives from a study of PD-1 blockade in classical Hodgkin lymphoma. Study as a whole: Once every 2 weeks, patients received intravenous nivolumab at 3 mg/kg.

Repertoires were generated with immunoSEQ multiplex PCR, while TCRdb's copy carries only in-frame clones and drops some. This sample has 25,000 to 35,000 clones, with less than 90% found just once. The CDR3 is 17 residues long. CDR1 is MNHEY and CDR2 is SMNVEV in the germline V gene (reference sequence). V was shortened by 3 bases and J by 7 bases, with 22 bases between the two germline ends. No patient escaped relapse after autologous stem cell transplantation, and brentuximab vedotin exposure varied. Out of thawed PBMCs, magnetic negative selection purified CD4+ T cells. Each best response was a complete response, a partial response or progressive disease. Comments on this clone: Its antigen is not known.

Study-level points and caveats: Before treatment, complete responders showed about the same diversity as newly diagnosed patients. Diversity in CD4+ TCRs, unlike that measured in CD8+ TCRs, had risen significantly by C4D1.

The sequencing here drew on CD4+ T cells from blood, taken at baseline. The chain couples TRBV27 to TRBJ2-1; D is possibly TRBD1 or TRBD2 (7 bases each). The receptor was derived from a human donor with classical Hodgkin lymphoma. In DNA, the CDR3 is TGTGCCAGCAGTTTCCGTATAGCGGTTCAGGGGGGGAATGAGCAGTTCTTC. Residues: CASSFRIAVQGGNEQFF.